This T cell receptor beta chain was sequenced during a study of shared clonotypes between healthy human individuals. General study findings and limits: The study sampled only blood, and tissue repertoires likely differ.

The data were produced by immunoSEQ multiplex PCR, yet TCRdb's version contains in-frame clones alone and is incomplete. The profile shows 450,000 to 600,000 clones, around 74% of them singletons. Those who donated were healthy HIV-negative adults, with no recent acute infections or vaccinations reported. In the case of this clone: What it binds is not known.

The CDR3 loop spans 14 amino acids. Germline V gene data show CDR1 as SGHVS and CDR2 as FNYEAQ. Trimming took off 0 bases at V and 0 bases at J, with 4 bases between the two ends. The TCR originated in a woman between 40 and 50 years old in good health. Some clones in this sample may be carry-over from other donors' samples. The chain recombines TRBV7-6 with TRBJ2-3; no clear D gene. Sequencing was carried out using PBMCs. CDR3 coding DNA: TGTGCCAGCAGCTTAGCCACTAGCACAGATACGCAGTATTTT. Protein product: CASSLATSTDTQYF. Using reference TRBV7-6 and TRBJ2-3 for the parts outside the CDR3, the full variable domain is GAGVSQSPRYKVTKRGQDVALRCDPISGHVSLYWYRQALGQGPEFLTYFNYEAQQDKSGLPNDRFSAERPEGSISTLTIQRTEQRDSAMYRCASSLATSTDTQYFGPGTRLTVL.